A selection of T cell receptor beta chains follows, all from one sample in a study of Ad26.COV2.S vaccination and SARS-CoV-2 variants. Generated by immunoSEQ multiplex PCR, the TCRdb table keeps only in-frame clones and is missing some. The sample records more than 300,000 clones, more than 70% being singletons. The specimen was peripheral blood, collected in a trial of Ad26.COV2.S vaccine versus placebo. These receptor sequences come from a person between 18 and 59 years old who received the Ad26.COV2.S COVID-19 vaccine or a placebo. Each CDR3 is given with its conserved first and last residue. The order of the fields is V gene, CDR3 protein.

TRBV6-2/TRBV6-3,CASSYGTGVAFF
TRBV4-1,CASSQQSGATGELFF
TRBV4-3,CASSQQGTSYEQYF
TRBV4-3,CASSQGKTGLNEKLFF
TRBV5-5,CASSITSGGALETQYF
TRBV4-2,CASSQITGGNQPQHF
TRBV5-1,CASRTGTPSYNEQFF
TRBV5-6,CASSPASGNIQYF
TRBV10-3,CAIIGDRGEAFF
TRBV6-6,CASSYPHREEDNGYTF
TRBV2,CASRADRTLNYGYTF
TRBV19,CASRHTGARETQYF
TRBV20-1,CSARTVETQYF
TRBV6-2/TRBV6-3,CASSYLIQGAGLYDYGYTF
TRBV18,CASSPPEGGGHEQYF
TRBV6-5,CASNRLAGGSETQYF
TRBV5-1,CASSLAAGYGYTF
TRBV5-6,CASRRDYTDTQYF
TRBV5-8,CASSLGQGRGEKLFF
TRBV30,CAWSPMEHRQYF
TRBV30,CACRTGSSYNSPLHF
TRBV5-6,CASSKKWDSSTDTQYF
TRBV3-1/TRBV3-2,CASSPRRGTDTQYF